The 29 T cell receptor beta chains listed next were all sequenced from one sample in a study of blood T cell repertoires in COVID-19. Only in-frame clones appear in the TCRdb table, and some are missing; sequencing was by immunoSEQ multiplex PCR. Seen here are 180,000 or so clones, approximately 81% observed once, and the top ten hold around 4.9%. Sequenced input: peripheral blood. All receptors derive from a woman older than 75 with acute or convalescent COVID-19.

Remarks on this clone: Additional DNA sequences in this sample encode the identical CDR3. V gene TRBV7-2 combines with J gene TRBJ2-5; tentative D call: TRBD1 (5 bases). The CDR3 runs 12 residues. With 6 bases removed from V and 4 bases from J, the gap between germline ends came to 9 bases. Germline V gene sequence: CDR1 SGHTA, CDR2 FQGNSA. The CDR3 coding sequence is TGTGCCAGCAGGTTAAGGGGAGAGACCCAGTACTTC. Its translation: CASRLRGETQYF.

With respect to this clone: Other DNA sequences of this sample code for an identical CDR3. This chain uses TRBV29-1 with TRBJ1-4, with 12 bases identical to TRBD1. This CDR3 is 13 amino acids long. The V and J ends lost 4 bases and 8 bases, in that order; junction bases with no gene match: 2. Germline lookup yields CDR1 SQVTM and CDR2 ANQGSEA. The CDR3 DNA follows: TGCAGCGTTGGGGGGACAGGGGGCGAAAAACTGTTTTTT. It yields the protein CSVGGTGGEKLFF.

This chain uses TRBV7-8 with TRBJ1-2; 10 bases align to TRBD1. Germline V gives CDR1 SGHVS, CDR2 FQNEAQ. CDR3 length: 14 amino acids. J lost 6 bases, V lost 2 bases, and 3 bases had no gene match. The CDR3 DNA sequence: TGTGCCAGCAGCTTAACCGGGACAGGGGATGGCTACACCTTC. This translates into CASSLTGTGDGYTF.

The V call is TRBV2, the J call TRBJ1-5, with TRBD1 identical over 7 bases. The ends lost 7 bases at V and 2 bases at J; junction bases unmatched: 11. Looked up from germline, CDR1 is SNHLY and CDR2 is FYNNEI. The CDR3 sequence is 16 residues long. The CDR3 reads CASTGGQGGGNQPQHF. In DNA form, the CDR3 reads TGTGCCAGCACTGGGGGGCAGGGGGGTGGCAATCAGCCCCAGCATTTT.

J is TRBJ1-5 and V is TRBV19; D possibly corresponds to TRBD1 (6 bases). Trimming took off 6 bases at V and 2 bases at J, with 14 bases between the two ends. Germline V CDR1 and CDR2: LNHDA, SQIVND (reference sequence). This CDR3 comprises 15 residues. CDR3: CASSSTGYGNQPQHF. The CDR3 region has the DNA TGTGCCAGTAGCTCCACAGGGTACGGCAATCAGCCCCAGCATTTT. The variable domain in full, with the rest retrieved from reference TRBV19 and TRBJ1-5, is DGGITQSPKYLFRKEGQNVTLSCEQNLNHDAMYWYRQDPGQGLRLIYYSQIVNDFQKGDIAEGYSVSREKKESFPLTVTSAQKNPTAFYLCASSSTGYGNQPQHFGDGTRLSIL.

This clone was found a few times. The CDR3 DNA follows: TGCAGCGTTGTCCGGGGTTCTAGGGAATATGGCTACACCTTC. Protein product: CSVVRGSREYGYTF. The V gene is TRBV29-1, the J gene TRBJ1-2, with D uncertain. CDR1 is SQVTM, CDR2 ANQGSEA, per germline. The CDR3 is 14 amino acids. The V end lost 4 bases, the J end lost 5 bases, and 17 bases lay between the germline ends.

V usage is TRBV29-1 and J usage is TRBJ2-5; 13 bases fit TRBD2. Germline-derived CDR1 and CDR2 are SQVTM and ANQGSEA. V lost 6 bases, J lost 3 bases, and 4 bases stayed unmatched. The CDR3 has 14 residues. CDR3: CSVFGTSGKETQYF. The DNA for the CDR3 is TGCAGCGTATTCGGGACTAGCGGGAAAGAGACCCAGTACTTC. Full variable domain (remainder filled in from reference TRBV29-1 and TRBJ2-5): SAVISQKPSRDICQRGTSLTIQCQVDSQVTMMFWYRQQPGQSLTLIATANQGSEATYESGFVIDKFPISRPNLTFSTLTVSNMSPEDSSIYLCSVFGTSGKETQYFGPGTRLLVL.

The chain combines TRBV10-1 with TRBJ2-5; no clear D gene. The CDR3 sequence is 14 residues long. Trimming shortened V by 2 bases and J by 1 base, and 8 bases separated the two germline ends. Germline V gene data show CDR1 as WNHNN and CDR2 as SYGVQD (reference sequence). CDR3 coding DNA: TGCGCCAGCAGTGAGCACTGGAGCCAAGAGACCCAGTACTTC. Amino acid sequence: CASSEHWSQETQYF.

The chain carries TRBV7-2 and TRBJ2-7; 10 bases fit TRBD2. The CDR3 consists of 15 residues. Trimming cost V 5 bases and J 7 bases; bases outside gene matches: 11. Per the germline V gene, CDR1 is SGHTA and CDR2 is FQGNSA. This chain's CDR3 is CASSPSASGSWEQYF. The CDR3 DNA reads TGTGCCAGCAGCCCAAGTGCTAGCGGGAGTTGGGAGCAGTACTTC.

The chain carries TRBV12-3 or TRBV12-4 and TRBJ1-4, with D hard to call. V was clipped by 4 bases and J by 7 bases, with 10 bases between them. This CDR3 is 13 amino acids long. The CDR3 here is CASSWEAGEKLFF. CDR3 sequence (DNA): TGTGCCAGCAGTTGGGAGGCGGGTGAAAAACTGTTTTTT.

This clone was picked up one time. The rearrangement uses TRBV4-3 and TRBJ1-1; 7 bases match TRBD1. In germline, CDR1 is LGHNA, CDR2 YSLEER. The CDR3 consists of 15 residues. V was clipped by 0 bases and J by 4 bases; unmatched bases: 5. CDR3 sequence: CASSQDLAGGTEAFF. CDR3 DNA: TGCGCCAGCAGCCAAGATTTGGCAGGGGGCACTGAAGCTTTCTTT.

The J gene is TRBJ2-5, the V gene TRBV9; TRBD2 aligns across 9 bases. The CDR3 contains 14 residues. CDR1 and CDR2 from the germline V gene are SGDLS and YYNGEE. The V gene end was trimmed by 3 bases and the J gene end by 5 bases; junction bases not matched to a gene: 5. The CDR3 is CASSGAGGPETQYF. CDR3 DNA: TGTGCCAGCAGCGGGGCGGGAGGGCCGGAGACCCAGTACTTC.

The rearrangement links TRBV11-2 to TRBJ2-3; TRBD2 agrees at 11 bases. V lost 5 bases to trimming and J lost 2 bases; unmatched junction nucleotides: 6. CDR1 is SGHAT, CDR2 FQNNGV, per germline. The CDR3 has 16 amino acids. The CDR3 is CASSTVAGGFTDTQYF. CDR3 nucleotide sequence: TGTGCCAGCAGCACGGTAGCGGGAGGGTTCACAGATACGCAGTATTTT.

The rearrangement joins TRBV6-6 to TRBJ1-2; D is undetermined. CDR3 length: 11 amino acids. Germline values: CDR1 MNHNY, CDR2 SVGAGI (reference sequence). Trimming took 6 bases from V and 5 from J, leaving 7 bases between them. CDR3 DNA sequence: TGTGCCAGCAGCTACGTATATGGCTACACCTTC. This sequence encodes CASSYVYGYTF.

The CDR3 sequence is CASSFASGIQETQYF. The CDR3 DNA sequence: TGTGCCAGCAGCTTCGCCTCCGGGATCCAAGAGACCCAGTACTTC. The chain is built from TRBV7-2 and TRBJ2-5; a weak D match, TRBD2 (5 bases). Germline V gene data show CDR1 as SGHTA and CDR2 as FQGNSA. This CDR3 comprises 15 residues. Trimming left V 3 bases short and J 1 base short, with 12 bases between.

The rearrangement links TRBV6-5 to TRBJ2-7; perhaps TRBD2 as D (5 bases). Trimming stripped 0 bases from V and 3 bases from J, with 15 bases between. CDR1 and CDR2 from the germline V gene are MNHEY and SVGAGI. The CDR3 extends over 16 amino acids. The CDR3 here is CASSYSGGRLNYEQYF. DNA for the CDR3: TGTGCCAGCAGTTACTCAGGCGGGCGCTTAAACTACGAGCAGTACTTC.

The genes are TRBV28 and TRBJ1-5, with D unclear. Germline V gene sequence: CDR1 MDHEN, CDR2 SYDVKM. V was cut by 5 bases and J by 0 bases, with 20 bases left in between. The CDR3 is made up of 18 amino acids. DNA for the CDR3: TGTGCCAGCAGTGCCTTTCACGGGGAGGAATATAGCAATCAGCCCCAGCATTTT. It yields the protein CASSAFHGEEYSNQPQHF.

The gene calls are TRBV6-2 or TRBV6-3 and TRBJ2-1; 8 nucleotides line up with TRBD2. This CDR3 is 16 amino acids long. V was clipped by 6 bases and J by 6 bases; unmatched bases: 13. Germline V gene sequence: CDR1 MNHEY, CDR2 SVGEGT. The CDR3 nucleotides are TGTGCCAGCAGCCGCCCTGGAGCTAGCGGGCCCAATGAGCAGTTCTTC. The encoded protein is CASSRPGASGPNEQFF.

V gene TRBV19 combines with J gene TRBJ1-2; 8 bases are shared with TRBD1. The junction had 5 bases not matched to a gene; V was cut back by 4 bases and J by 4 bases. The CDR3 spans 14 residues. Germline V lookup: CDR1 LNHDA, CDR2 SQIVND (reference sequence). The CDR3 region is CASSRDRTSYGYTF. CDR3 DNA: TGTGCCAGTAGTAGGGACAGGACCTCCTATGGCTACACCTTC.

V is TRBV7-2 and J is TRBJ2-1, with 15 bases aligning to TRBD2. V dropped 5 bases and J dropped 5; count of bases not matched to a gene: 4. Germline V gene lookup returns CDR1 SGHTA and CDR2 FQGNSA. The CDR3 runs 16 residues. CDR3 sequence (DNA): TGTGCCAGCAGCCGGACTAGCGGGAGGGTAGACAATGAGCAGTTCTTC. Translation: CASSRTSGRVDNEQFF. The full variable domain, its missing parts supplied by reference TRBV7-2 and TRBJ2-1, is GAGVSQSPSNKVTEKGKDVELRCDPISGHTALYWYRQSLGQGLEFLIYFQGNSAPDKSGLPSDRFSAERTGGSVSTLTIQRTQQEDSAVYLCASSRTSGRVDNEQFFGPGTRLTVL.

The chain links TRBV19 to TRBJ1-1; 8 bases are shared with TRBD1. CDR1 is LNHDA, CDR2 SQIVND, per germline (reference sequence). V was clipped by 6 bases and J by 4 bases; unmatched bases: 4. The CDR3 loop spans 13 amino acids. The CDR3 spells CASSNTGGTEAFF. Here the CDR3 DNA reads TGTGCCAGTAGCAACACAGGGGGCACTGAAGCTTTCTTT.

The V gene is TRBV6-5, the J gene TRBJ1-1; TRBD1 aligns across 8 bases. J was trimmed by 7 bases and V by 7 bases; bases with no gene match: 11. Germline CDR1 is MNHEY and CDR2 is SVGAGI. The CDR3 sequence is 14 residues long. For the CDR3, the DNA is TGTGCCAGCACTTCACTGACAGGGGTGGTTGAAGCTTTCTTT. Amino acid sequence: CASTSLTGVVEAFF.

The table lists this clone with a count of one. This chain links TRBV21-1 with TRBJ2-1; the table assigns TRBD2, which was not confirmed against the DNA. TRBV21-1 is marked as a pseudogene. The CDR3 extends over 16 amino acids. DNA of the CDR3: TGTGCCAGCAGCGGGAGTTTTTTTGGGTTCTACAATGAGCAGTTCTTC. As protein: CASSGSFFGFYNEQFF.

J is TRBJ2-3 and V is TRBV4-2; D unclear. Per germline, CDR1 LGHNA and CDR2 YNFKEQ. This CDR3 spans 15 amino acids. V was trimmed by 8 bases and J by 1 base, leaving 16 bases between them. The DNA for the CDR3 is TGTGCCAGCTCCTTTACCTTTACGGGCACAGATACGCAGTATTTT. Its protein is CASSFTFTGTDTQYF.

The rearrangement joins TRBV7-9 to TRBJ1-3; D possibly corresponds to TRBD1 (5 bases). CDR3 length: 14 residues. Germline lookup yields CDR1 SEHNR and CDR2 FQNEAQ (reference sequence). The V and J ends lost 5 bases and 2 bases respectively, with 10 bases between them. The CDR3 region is CASSRDRAGNTIYF. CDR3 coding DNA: TGTGCCAGCAGCCGAGACAGAGCTGGAAACACCATATATTTT.

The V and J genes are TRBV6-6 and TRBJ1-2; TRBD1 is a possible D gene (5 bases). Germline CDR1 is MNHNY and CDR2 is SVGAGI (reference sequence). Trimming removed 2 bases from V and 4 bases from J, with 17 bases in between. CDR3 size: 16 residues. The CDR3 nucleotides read TGTGCCAGCAGTTACACTCGACAGCCCGGAGCCTATGGCTACACCTTC. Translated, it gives CASSYTRQPGAYGYTF.

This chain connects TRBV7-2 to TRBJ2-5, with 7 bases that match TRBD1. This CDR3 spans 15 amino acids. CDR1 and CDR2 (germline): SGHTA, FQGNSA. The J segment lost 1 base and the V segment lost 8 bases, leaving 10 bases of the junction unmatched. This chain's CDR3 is CASQGVSTSQETQYF. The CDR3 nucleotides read TGTGCCAGCCAGGGGGTATCCACCTCCCAAGAGACCCAGTACTTC.

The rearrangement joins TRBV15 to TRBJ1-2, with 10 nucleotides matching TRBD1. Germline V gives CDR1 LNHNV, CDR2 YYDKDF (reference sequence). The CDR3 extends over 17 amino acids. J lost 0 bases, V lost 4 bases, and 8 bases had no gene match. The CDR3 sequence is CATSTRSGTGANYGYTF. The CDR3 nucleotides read TGTGCCACCAGCACAAGATCTGGGACAGGGGCTAACTATGGCTACACCTTC.

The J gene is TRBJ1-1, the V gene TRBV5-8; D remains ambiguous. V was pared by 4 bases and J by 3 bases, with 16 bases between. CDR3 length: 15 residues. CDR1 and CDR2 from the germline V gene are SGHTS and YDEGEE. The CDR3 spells CASSHGGRRYTEAFF. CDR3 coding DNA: TGTGCCAGCAGCCACGGAGGGCGCCGGTACACTGAAGCTTTCTTT.